What follows describes a single TCR beta chain. Assay: immunoSEQ multiplex PCR; the TCRdb copy retains only in-frame clones and omits some. The sample lists 11,000 or so clones; 90% to 95% were seen once. The data stem from a study of technical replicates of blood from a few donors. The sample taken for sequencing was PBMCs. This clonotype was sampled from a human donor in good health.

DNA for the CDR3: TGCAGCGTTGAAAGAATAGGACTAGCGGGAGAGAACTCCTACGAGCAGTACTTC. This gives the protein CSVERIGLAGENSYEQYF. The V call is TRBV29-1, the J call TRBJ2-7, with 13 bases lining up with TRBD2. The CDR3 consists of 18 residues. The germline CDR1 and CDR2 sequences are SQVTM and ANQGSEA. V was clipped by 2 bases and J by 0 bases; unmatched bases: 10.